This entry lists 18 T cell receptor beta chains sequenced from one sample in a study of blood T cells in healthy people across ages. The use of a sample-barcoded 5' primer and a J-beta primer mix characterized a second PCR of roughly 6 to 11 cycles. TCRdb reprocessed the 5' RACE reads with MiXCR, giving one entry per CDR3 protein. The repertoire holds 1.5 million to 2 million distinct CDR3 sequences, with around 48% as singletons. Sequences were obtained from blood. The receptors stem from a woman aged 40 to 55 in good health.

The chain joins TRBV19 to TRBJ1-1, with a weak D call TRBD1 (5 bases). CDR3 length: 14 residues. Germline CDR1 is LNHDA and CDR2 is SQIVND (reference sequence). V lost 5 bases and J 2 bases, leaving 12 bases between the germline ends. CDR3 nucleotide sequence: TGTGCCAGTAGTGACCGGGACCTTAACACTGAAGCTTTCTTT. Protein product: CASSDRDLNTEAFF.

This clonotype showed up just a few times. The V call is TRBV2, the J call TRBJ2-1; TRBD2 matches 7 bases. The length of the CDR3 is 11 residues. V gave up 8 bases and J gave up 6 bases; unmatched junction bases: 1. Germline values: CDR1 SNHLY, CDR2 FYNNEI. The CDR3 coding sequence is TGTGCCAGCCGACTAGCCAATGAGCAGTTCTTC. Translated, it gives CASRLANEQFF.

The V call is TRBV9, the J call TRBJ2-3; D is undetermined. This CDR3 region has 13 residues. The V gene lost 4 bases and the J gene lost 4 bases, with 10 bases spanning the gap. CDR1 and CDR2 from the germline V gene are SGDLS and YYNGEE. CDR3 coding DNA: TGTGCCAGCAGCCCGGCCTTTGCAGATACGCAGTATTTT. Amino acid sequence: CASSPAFADTQYF.

This clonotype has only a few counts. The chain is built from TRBV6-6 and TRBJ2-4; a possible D gene is TRBD2 (5 bases). Germline CDR1 MNHNY, CDR2 SVGAGI (reference sequence). Trimming pared 10 bases from V and 8 bases from J, leaving 21 bases between. The CDR3 spans 14 residues. Here the CDR3 reads CATGPQRVWDIQYF. The CDR3 DNA reads TGTGCCACCGGACCACAGAGGGTGTGGGACATTCAGTACTTC.

The chain recombines TRBV10-3 with TRBJ2-3; tentatively, D is TRBD2 (5 bases). The V and J ends lost 6 bases and 0 bases respectively, with 16 bases between them. The CDR3 extends over 16 amino acids. Germline CDR1 ENHRY, CDR2 SYGVKD. The CDR3 loop is CAIRVSSGFSTDTQYF. In DNA form, the CDR3 reads TGTGCCATCAGGGTTTCTTCGGGGTTCAGCACAGATACGCAGTATTTT.

This clonotype was seen a few times. The chain couples TRBV6-5 to TRBJ2-5; D not certain. V was trimmed by 4 bases and J by 5 bases, leaving 8 bases between them. This CDR3 is 12 amino acids long. Per the germline V gene, CDR1 is MNHEY and CDR2 is SVGAGI. CDR3 DNA: TGTGCCAGCAGTTGGCTGGGGGAGACCCAGTACTTC. This encodes CASSWLGETQYF.

The rearrangement links TRBV4-3 to TRBJ2-4; 8 positions agree with TRBD1. The end of the DNA fits TRBJ2-7 better, so the J call may be wrong. Germline values: CDR1 LGHNA, CDR2 YSLEER. This CDR3 region has 17 residues. The CDR3 sequence is CASSQELWDRHLYEQYF. The DNA for the CDR3 is TGCGCCAGCAGCCAAGAGCTATGGGACAGGCACCTATACGAGCAGTACTTC.

This clonotype was seen a few times. The V and J genes are TRBV7-2 and TRBJ2-7, with 9 bases lining up with TRBD2. Germline V CDR1 and CDR2: SGHTA, FQGNSA. This CDR3 spans 15 amino acids. The J segment lost 1 base and the V segment lost 5 bases, leaving 6 bases of the junction unmatched. The CDR3: CASSPERGASYEQYF. CDR3 bases: TGTGCCAGCAGCCCCGAGCGGGGGGCGTCCTACGAGCAGTACTTC.

There are a few counts of this clonotype. DNA of the CDR3: TGTGCCAGCAGACCGACAGGGTCTAATGAAGCTTTCTTT. Its translation: CASRPTGSNEAFF. The rearrangement joins TRBV7-2 to TRBJ1-1, with TRBD1 matching over 7 bases. This CDR3 has 13 residues. Germline-derived CDR1 and CDR2 are SGHTA and FQGNSA. The trim removed 6 bases at V and 7 bases at J, leaving 8 bases unmatched.

This clonotype was detected a few times. This chain connects TRBV7-2 to TRBJ2-7; 11 positions match TRBD2. The CDR3 covers 17 residues. Germline CDR1 SGHTA, CDR2 FQGNSA. V was clipped by 2 bases and J by 0 bases; unmatched bases: 6. CDR3 in DNA: TGTGCCAGCAGCTTATCGGGGACTAGCGGCCTCTCCTACGAGCAGTACTTC. Protein sequence: CASSLSGTSGLSYEQYF.

The sample holds one count of this clonotype. V is TRBV7-2 and J is TRBJ2-5, with 11 bases identical to TRBD2. The CDR3 spans 16 residues. Germline-derived CDR1 and CDR2 are SGHTA and FQGNSA. The trim removed 3 bases at V and 11 bases at J, leaving 14 bases unmatched. For the CDR3, the DNA is TGTGCCAGCAGCTTGCCGGGACTAGCGGATCTGAATGAGCAGTACTTC. Translated, it gives CASSLPGLADLNEQYF.

The sample holds a few counts of this clonotype. The V gene is TRBV29-1, the J gene TRBJ1-2; the D is unclear. The CDR3 has 11 residues. CDR1 and CDR2 (germline): SQVTM, ANQGSEA. V lost 3 bases and J lost 2, with 4 bases in between. In nucleotides, the CDR3 is TGCAGCGTTGACAGAAACTATGGCTACACCTTC. Protein sequence: CSVDRNYGYTF. The full variable domain, its missing parts supplied by reference TRBV29-1 and TRBJ1-2, is SAVISQKPSRDICQRGTSLTIQCQVDSQVTMMFWYRQQPGQSLTLIATANQGSEATYESGFVIDKFPISRPNLTFSTLTVSNMSPEDSSIYLCSVDRNYGYTFGSGTRLTVV.

The DNA for the CDR3 is TGTGCCAGCAGTCAAAATCCTCACTCGAACACTGAAGCTTTCTTT. This encodes CASSQNPHSNTEAFF. V is TRBV6-5 and J is TRBJ1-1; no reliable D call. Germline assignment: CDR1 MNHEY and CDR2 SVGAGI. CDR3 length: 15 amino acids. Trimming cost V 5 bases and J 1 base, with 14 bases left between them.

V is TRBV4-3 and J is TRBJ2-7; tentative D call: TRBD2 (6 bases). Germline values: CDR1 LGHNA, CDR2 YSLEER. There are 15 residues in the CDR3. Trimming pared 1 base from V and 5 bases from J, leaving 15 bases between. The CDR3 protein is CASSQASGTLHEQYF. DNA for the CDR3: TGCGCCAGCAGCCAAGCGTCCGGGACTCTCCACGAGCAGTACTTC.

This rearrangement joins TRBV28 to TRBJ2-7; 11 positions match TRBD2. Germline V gene lookup returns CDR1 MDHEN and CDR2 SYDVKM. After removal of 3 bases from V and 0 bases from J, the junction contained 7 bases not matched to a gene. This CDR3 has 17 residues. CDR3 DNA: TGTGCCAGCAGTTTCCCCGGGACTAGCGGAGGCTCCTACGAGCAGTACTTC. Translating it yields CASSFPGTSGGSYEQYF.

The CDR3: CASSSLVGAGTQYF. CDR3 nucleotide sequence: TGTGCCAGCAGCTCCTTGGTCGGCGCAGGGACCCAGTACTTC. The J gene is TRBJ2-7, the V gene TRBV7-8; no clear D gene. Near its end, the DNA agrees better with TRBJ2-5, so the J call may be wrong. CDR1 and CDR2 (germline): SGHVS, FQNEAQ. The CDR3 length is 14 residues.

There are a few counts of this clonotype. The V call is TRBV29-1, the J call TRBJ2-3; TRBD1 matches at 7 bases. CDR1 and CDR2 (germline): SQVTM, ANQGSEA. This CDR3 spans 14 amino acids. The V gene end was trimmed by 7 bases and the J gene end by 2 bases; junction bases not matched to a gene: 9. CDR3 sequence: CSAIPGQNTDTQYF. The CDR3 DNA reads TGCAGCGCGATCCCGGGACAGAACACAGATACGCAGTATTTT.

V and J are TRBV6-5 and TRBJ2-1; D is unresolved. Germline V gene lookup returns CDR1 MNHEY and CDR2 SVGAGI. The CDR3 is made up of 14 amino acids. V lost 8 bases and J lost 0, with 11 bases in between. The CDR3 reads CASCRASSYNEQFF. The DNA of the CDR3 is TGTGCCAGCTGTAGGGCGAGCTCCTACAATGAGCAGTTCTTC.